The 31 T cell receptor beta chains below come from one sample, sequenced in a study of T cell repertoires in cytomegalovirus infection. TCRdb analysed the reads with MiXCR anew, one entry per CDR3 protein. This table has under 850,000 distinct CDR3 sequences, about 40% appearing once. The sequenced sample consisted of PBMCs. All receptors derive from a human donor in good health (CMV status not recorded). Some clones in this sample may be carry-over from other donors' samples.

In this sample, this clonotype turned up many times. V is TRBV7-3 and J is TRBJ2-1; 9 bases agree with TRBD2. The length of the CDR3 is 15 residues. The ends lost 8 bases at V and 9 bases at J; junction bases unmatched: 14. CDR1 and CDR2 from the germline V gene are SGHTA and FQGTGA. CDR3 sequence reads: CASSPIARGGGEQFF. The CDR3 DNA is TGTGCCAGCTCACCCATCGCGCGGGGGGGCGGTGAGCAGTTCTTC.

This clonotype was found a few times. The V call is TRBV20-1, the J call TRBJ2-3; no definite D call. V lost 0 bases and J 4 bases, leaving 8 bases between the germline ends. Germline CDR1 is DFQATT and CDR2 is SNEGSKA (reference sequence). The CDR3 extends over 13 amino acids. The CDR3 reads CSARDGPADTQYF. The CDR3 DNA reads TGCAGTGCTAGAGATGGACCGGCAGATACGCAGTATTTT.

Many counts were recorded for this clonotype. The chain carries TRBV7-2 and TRBJ1-2, with D uncertain. Germline loops: CDR1 SGHTA, CDR2 FQGNSA. The V end lost 6 bases, the J end lost 5 bases, and 22 bases lay between the germline ends. CDR3 length equals 16 residues. The CDR3 coding sequence is TGTGCCAGCAGGGAGACAATCGACCTTCCTAGATATGGCTACACCTTC. The encoded protein is CASRETIDLPRYGYTF.

V is TRBV24-1 and J is TRBJ2-1; D remains unclear. From germline, CDR1 is KGHDR and CDR2 SFDVKD. V was clipped by 3 bases and J by 6 bases, with 23 bases between them. The CDR3 totals 18 residues. The CDR3 DNA reads as TGTGCCACCAGTGATCACTTGATTGAGGACCCTGGCTGCAATGAGCAGTTCTTC. It is translated as CATSDHLIEDPGCNEQFF.

The chain carries TRBV5-4 and TRBJ1-4; 7 bases map to TRBD1. The CDR3 covers 15 residues. The ends lost 4 bases at V and 3 bases at J; junction bases unmatched: 6. CDR1 is SGHNT, CDR2 YYREEE, per germline (reference sequence). The CDR3 loop is CASSPSGTANEKLFF. CDR3 sequence (DNA): TGTGCCAGCAGCCCCTCCGGGACAGCTAATGAAAAACTGTTTTTT.

The gene calls are TRBV3-1 and TRBJ1-4; D is perhaps TRBD1 (5 bases). The V gene lost 4 bases and the J gene lost 7 bases, with 13 bases spanning the gap. Germline V gene sequence: CDR1 LGHDT, CDR2 YNNKEL (reference sequence). This CDR3 spans 14 amino acids. The CDR3 loop is CASSPRGFGEKLFF. CDR3 coding DNA: TGTGCCAGCAGCCCGAGGGGATTTGGTGAAAAACTGTTTTTT.

The gene calls are TRBV28 and TRBJ1-4, with D possibly matching TRBD1 (6 bases). Trimming took 10 bases from V and 7 from J, leaving 13 bases between them. Germline loops: CDR1 MDHEN, CDR2 SYDVKM. The CDR3 extends over 12 amino acids. CDR3 in DNA: TGTGCCACCCGTACAGGGATTGAAAAACTGTTTTTT. It codes for CATRTGIEKLFF.

Only a few counts were recorded for this clonotype. This chain connects TRBV6-2 or TRBV6-3 to TRBJ1-5, with TRBD1 matching 9 bases. This CDR3 is built from 17 residues. V lost 2 bases, J lost 9 bases, and 14 bases stayed unmatched. Germline assignment: CDR1 MNHEY and CDR2 SVGEGT. As DNA, the CDR3 is TGTGCCAGCAGTTACGCCCGTTTTGGACAGGGGACATGGCCCCAGCATTTT. It codes for CASSYARFGQGTWPQHF.

This clonotype appeared many times. The rearrangement links TRBV7-2 to TRBJ2-3; 9 positions agree with TRBD2. From germline, CDR1 is SGHTA and CDR2 FQGNSA. The ends lost 4 bases at V and 3 bases at J; junction bases unmatched: 8. The CDR3 has 16 residues. DNA of the CDR3: TGTGCCAGCAGCTCCGGGACTAGCAGCAGGACAGATACGCAGTATTTT. Its translation: CASSSGTSSRTDTQYF.

The rearrangement links TRBV19 to TRBJ2-7; 8 bases map to TRBD2. Germline trimming cut 3 bases from V and 0 bases from J; bases unmatched to any gene: 1. In germline, CDR1 is LNHDA, CDR2 SQIVND (reference sequence). This CDR3 is built from 14 residues. CDR3 loop: CASSMREDSYEQYF. For the CDR3, the DNA is TGTGCCAGTAGTATGCGGGAGGACTCCTACGAGCAGTACTTC.

V is TRBV7-9 and J is TRBJ1-1, with D possibly being TRBD1 (5 bases). This CDR3 is 15 amino acids long. The V gene lost 1 base and the J gene lost 3 bases, with 12 bases spanning the gap. Germline V gene data show CDR1 as SEHNR and CDR2 as FQNEAQ (reference sequence). CDR3 amino acids: CASSLETVFDTEAFF. Here the CDR3 DNA reads TGTGCCAGCAGCTTAGAGACAGTTTTCGACACTGAAGCTTTCTTT.

This clonotype was picked up a small number of times. The V call is TRBV19, the J call TRBJ2-7, with 11 bases that match TRBD1. Per germline, CDR1 LNHDA and CDR2 SQIVND (reference sequence). There are 14 residues in the CDR3. The V segment lost 3 bases and the J segment 3 bases; nucleotides outside the gene matches: 1. For the CDR3, the DNA is TGTGCCAGTAGTATGGGGACAGGGGGCTACGAGCAGTACTTC. Protein product: CASSMGTGGYEQYF.

The chain carries TRBV15 and TRBJ1-5, with D maybe TRBD1 (5 bases). The V gene lost 5 bases and the J gene lost 0 bases, with 17 bases spanning the gap. Germline V lookup: CDR1 LNHNV, CDR2 YYDKDF (reference sequence). The CDR3 consists of 17 residues. The DNA for the CDR3 is TGTGCCACCAGCGCGAGGCGGGAGGGGTCTAGCAATCAGCCCCAGCATTTT. This translates into CATSARREGSSNQPQHF.

The chain carries TRBV29-1 and TRBJ2-1; D remains ambiguous. With 4 bases removed from V and 4 bases from J, the gap between germline ends came to 5 bases. The CDR3 extends over 11 amino acids. The germline gives CDR1 SQVTM, CDR2 ANQGSEA. The CDR3 reads CSVVSYNEQFF. The CDR3 DNA follows: TGCAGCGTTGTATCGTACAATGAGCAGTTCTTC.

This clonotype appeared a single time. CDR3 sequence: CATSDVRAFSGELFF. The CDR3 nucleotides are TGTGCCACCAGTGATGTCAGGGCCTTCAGCGGGGAGCTGTTTTTT. The chain uses TRBV24-1 and TRBJ2-2; D is possibly TRBD1 (5 bases). Germline CDR1 KGHDR, CDR2 SFDVKD. The CDR3 is made up of 15 amino acids. The ends were cut back, 3 bases at V and 7 bases at J, with 14 bases in the middle.

This chain uses TRBV9 with TRBJ1-1; no clear D. CDR3 length equals 13 residues. V lost 1 base and J 3 bases, leaving 7 bases between the germline ends. Germline values: CDR1 SGDLS, CDR2 YYNGEE. The CDR3 DNA follows: TGTGCCAGCAGCGTAAAGTGGGACACTGAAGCTTTCTTT. It encodes CASSVKWDTEAFF.

This clonotype was seen ten or more times. This rearrangement joins TRBV7-2 to TRBJ1-1; weak D call: TRBD1 (5 bases). The V end lost 3 bases, the J end lost 1 base, and 21 bases lay between the germline ends. The V gene's germline CDR1 is SGHTA and CDR2 FQGNSA. This CDR3 has 18 residues. The CDR3 here is CASSFLVPGRRTNTEAFF. The CDR3 nucleotides read TGTGCCAGCAGCTTTCTGGTACCGGGACGGAGGACGAACACTGAAGCTTTCTTT.

This clonotype was seen once. The V and J genes are TRBV28 and TRBJ2-7; D tentatively fits TRBD1 or TRBD2 (6 bases each). V shed 2 bases and J shed 6 bases, with 14 bases lying between them. This CDR3 is built from 14 residues. The V gene's germline CDR1 is MDHEN and CDR2 SYDVKM. As DNA, the CDR3 is TGTGCCAGCAGTTTACGTCGGGGGCTTACCGAGCAGTACTTC. Its translation is CASSLRRGLTEQYF.

V usage is TRBV7-8 and J usage is TRBJ2-3; TRBD1 matches at 7 bases. CDR1 and CDR2 from the germline V gene are SGHVS and FQNEAQ. This CDR3 is 14 amino acids long. The junction had 4 bases not matched to a gene; V was cut back by 5 bases and J by 2 bases. The CDR3 loop reads CASSTGQHTDTQYF. CDR3 DNA: TGTGCCAGCAGCACGGGACAGCACACAGATACGCAGTATTTT.

This clonotype has just a few counts. The V and J genes are TRBV28 and TRBJ2-1; 7 nucleotides align to TRBD1. The CDR3 is made up of 13 amino acids. CDR1 is MDHEN and CDR2 is SYDVKM in the germline V gene. Trimming removed 7 bases from V and 10 bases from J; junction bases left unmatched: 10. CDR3 sequence: CASTLLGGREQFF. The CDR3, as DNA: TGTGCCAGCACTCTGCTAGGGGGCCGCGAGCAGTTCTTC.

The chain has TRBV7-2 and TRBJ2-1, with 10 bases fitting TRBD2. The V gene end was trimmed by 6 bases and the J gene end by 7 bases; junction bases not matched to a gene: 12. Germline V gene sequence: CDR1 SGHTA, CDR2 FQGNSA. The CDR3 covers 16 residues. For the CDR3, the DNA is TGTGCCAGCAGAAACCCGAGCGGGAGGGCGAAGAATGAGCAGTTCTTC. It codes for CASRNPSGRAKNEQFF.

CDR3 in DNA: TGTGCCAGCAGCTTCCGACAGGTCCACGAGCAGTACTTC. Amino acids: CASSFRQVHEQYF. This sequence joins TRBV7-2 and TRBJ2-7; D perhaps matches TRBD1 (6 bases). This CDR3 has 13 residues. The V and J ends lost 3 bases and 5 bases respectively, with 11 bases between them. The germline CDR1 and CDR2 sequences are SGHTA and FQGNSA.

Concerning this clonotype itself: The junction differs from germline at one of its ends, possibly a read error. This chain links TRBV4-2 with TRBJ2-7; the match to TRBD1 covers 10 bases. CDR1 and CDR2 from the germline V gene are LGHNA and YNFKEQ. This CDR3 spans 17 amino acids. The CDR3 DNA sequence: TGTGCCAGCAACCAAGTAGTTAACCGCGGGACAGGGGACGAGCAGTACTTC. Its translation: CASNQVVNRGTGDEQYF.

This clonotype was seen a handful of times. The chain couples TRBV29-1 to TRBJ2-7; weak D call: TRBD1 (6 bases). This CDR3 is built from 13 residues. In germline, CDR1 is SQVTM, CDR2 ANQGSEA. Trimming left V 3 bases short and J 5 bases short, with 14 bases between. This CDR3 is CSVEKQGRNEQYF. CDR3 DNA sequence: TGCAGCGTTGAGAAACAGGGTCGGAACGAGCAGTACTTC.

The CDR3 DNA reads as TGCGCCAGCAGTCAACAGGTTTCTCTGACTGAAGCTTTCTTT. Encoded protein: CASSQQVSLTEAFF. The rearrangement uses TRBV4-1 and TRBJ1-1, with D possibly matching TRBD1 (5 bases). The germline V and J ends were trimmed by 6 bases and 5 bases, with 16 bases remaining between them. Germline CDR1 MGHRA, CDR2 YSYEKL. This CDR3 region has 14 residues.

This sequence joins TRBV11-2 and TRBJ2-3; TRBD2 matches at 12 bases. V gave up 8 bases and J gave up 0 bases; unmatched junction bases: 12. This CDR3 contains 18 residues. The germline gives CDR1 SGHAT, CDR2 FQNNGV. CDR3 protein: CASHVSGTSGLSTDTQYF. In DNA, the CDR3 is TGTGCCAGCCACGTATCCGGGACTAGCGGGTTAAGCACAGATACGCAGTATTTT.

The chain has TRBV28 and TRBJ2-3; weak D call: TRBD2 (5 bases). The CDR3 is made up of 14 amino acids. The V and J ends lost 7 bases and 8 bases respectively, with 19 bases between them. From germline, CDR1 is MDHEN and CDR2 SYDVKM. DNA for the CDR3: TGTGCCAGCAATGAGGGAGTAGGTTCAGTTACGCAGTATTTT. It yields the protein CASNEGVGSVTQYF. The variable domain in full, completed from reference TRBV28 and TRBJ2-3, reads DVKVTQSSRYLVKRTGEKVFLECVQDMDHENMFWYRQDPGLGLRLIYFSYDVKMKEKGDIPEGYSVSREKKERFSLILESASTNQTSMYLCASNEGVGSVTQYFGPGTRLTVL.

CDR3 bases: TGTGCCAGCAGTGAAGCTACTGGGGACACTGAAGCTTTCTTT. Its protein product is CASSEATGDTEAFF. V and J are TRBV2 and TRBJ1-1; D gene unclear. Germline values: CDR1 SNHLY, CDR2 FYNNEI. The CDR3 consists of 14 residues. The V gene lost 0 bases and the J gene lost 3 bases, with 8 bases spanning the gap. The full variable domain, in which reference TRBV2 and TRBJ1-1 provide the parts outside the CDR3, is EPEVTQTPSHQVTQMGQEVILRCVPISNHLYFYWYRQILGQKVEFLVSFYNNEISEKSEIFDDQFSVERPDGSNFTLKIRSTKLEDSAMYFCASSEATGDTEAFFGQGTRLTVV.

V gene TRBV2 combines with J gene TRBJ1-2, with 7 bases that match TRBD1. Germline CDR1 reads SNHLY; CDR2 reads FYNNEI. J was trimmed by 3 bases and V by 6 bases; bases with no gene match: 10. This CDR3 contains 15 residues. The CDR3 nucleotides read TGTGCCAGCAGCGAAAGGGGCAGGGGGGACTATGGCTACACCTTC. Protein: CASSERGRGDYGYTF.

The chain joins TRBV5-4 to TRBJ2-1; D not resolved. V was shortened by 2 bases and J by 0 bases, with 9 bases between the two germline ends. Germline CDR1 reads SGHNT; CDR2 reads YYREEE (reference sequence). The CDR3 totals 15 residues. This CDR3 is CASSFYQSSYNEQFF. The DNA of the CDR3 is TGTGCCAGCAGCTTTTATCAGAGCTCCTACAATGAGCAGTTCTTC.

The V call is TRBV12-3 or TRBV12-4, the J call TRBJ1-5, with D maybe TRBD1 (6 bases). Trimming cost V 5 bases and J 3 bases, with 14 bases left between them. The CDR3 spans 15 residues. The CDR3 nucleotides read TGTGCCAGCAGTCTCCCCGGACAGAACAATCAGCCCCAGCATTTT. Translated, it gives CASSLPGQNNQPQHF.